This T cell receptor (beta chain) appears in the sequencing data of a study of T cell responses to AZD1222 COVID-19 vaccine. Findings and caveats of the study: Rises in breadth and depth of Spike-specific TCRs came after two AZD1222 doses.

Generated by immunoSEQ multiplex PCR, the TCRdb table keeps only in-frame clones and is missing some. The table shows roughly 70,000 clones, with 80% occurring only once. As regards this clone: Its target is unknown.

The CDR3 sequence is 16 residues long. The V and J ends lost 2 bases and 4 bases, in that order; junction bases with no gene match: 8. Germline V gene sequence: CDR1 SGDLS, CDR2 YYNGEE. This receptor was identified in an adult who received the AZD1222 COVID-19 vaccine. The chain combines TRBV9 with TRBJ2-3; 9 nucleotides align to TRBD2. The starting material was peripheral blood, obtained 28 days after the second AZD1222 dose. The CDR3 sequence is CASSVSGGPSADTQYF. The CDR3 region has the DNA TGTGCCAGCAGCGTTAGCGGGGGTCCTTCCGCAGATACGCAGTATTTT.